This passage covers 24 T cell receptor beta chains from one sample sequenced in a study of T cell repertoires in cytomegalovirus infection. TCRdb redid the calling of the reads with MiXCR, one entry per CDR3 protein. In the table there are about 600,000 distinct CDR3 sequences, roughly 26% of which are singletons. Sequenced sample: CD8+ T cells from PBMCs. These receptors came from a human donor in good health (CMV status not recorded). Some clones in this sample may be carry-over from other donors' samples.

Ten or more counts support this clonotype. The V call is TRBV7-8, the J call TRBJ2-1, with D tentatively TRBD1 or TRBD2 (7 bases each). The CDR3 consists of 18 residues. V was pared by 0 bases and J by 5 bases, with 20 bases between. The germline gives CDR1 SGHVS, CDR2 FQNEAQ. The chain's CDR3 is CASSLARGGGGAHNEQFF. The CDR3, as DNA: TGTGCCAGCAGCTTAGCGAGGGGGGGAGGGGGCGCCCACAATGAGCAGTTCTTC.

The chain joins TRBV6-2 or TRBV6-3 to TRBJ2-7; TRBD1 matches 7 bases. The germline V gene has CDR1 MNHEY and CDR2 SVGEGT. The CDR3 loop spans 13 amino acids. V lost 3 bases to trimming and J lost 3 bases; unmatched junction nucleotides: 2. The CDR3 nucleotides read TGTGCCAGCAGTTATCGGACAGGCTACGAGCAGTACGTC. Its protein product is CASSYRTGYEQYV.

This clonotype was seen only a few times. V and J are TRBV7-6 and TRBJ2-2; D not certain. V lost 5 bases, J lost 0 bases, and 13 bases lay in between. CDR1 is SGHVS and CDR2 is FNYEAQ in the germline V gene. This CDR3 region has 16 residues. CDR3: CASSPPNVANTGELFF. DNA of the CDR3: TGTGCCAGCAGCCCGCCCAATGTAGCGAACACCGGGGAGCTGTTTTTT.

This clonotype occurred many times. The rearrangement joins TRBV7-6 to TRBJ1-1; perhaps TRBD1 as D (5 bases). With 1 base removed from V and 10 bases from J, the gap between germline ends came to 13 bases. This CDR3 has 13 amino acids. Germline V CDR1 and CDR2: SGHVS, FNYEAQ. CDR3 sequence reads: CASSLDVGELAFF. The DNA for the CDR3 is TGTGCCAGCAGCTTAGATGTGGGGGAACTAGCTTTCTTT.

In its sample, this clonotype was seen many times. V is TRBV28 and J is TRBJ2-1; 10 nucleotides match TRBD2. The V segment lost 5 bases and the J segment 9 bases; nucleotides outside the gene matches: 4. This CDR3 spans 13 amino acids. Germline CDR1 is MDHEN and CDR2 is SYDVKM. In DNA form, the CDR3 reads TGTGCCAGCAGTCTAGCGGGGGTCACTGAGCAGTTCTTC. It codes for CASSLAGVTEQFF.

This chain uses TRBV7-9 with TRBJ1-5; D perhaps matches TRBD1 (5 bases). Germline V gene lookup returns CDR1 SEHNR and CDR2 FQNEAQ (reference sequence). The CDR3 spans 17 residues. The ends were cut back, 1 base at V and 0 bases at J, with 13 bases in the middle. CDR3 loop: CASSLGSGDYSNQPQHF. The CDR3 nucleotides are TGTGCCAGCAGCTTAGGGTCGGGGGACTATAGCAATCAGCCCCAGCATTTT.

At least ten counts were recorded for this clonotype. The chain links TRBV7-9 to TRBJ1-3; perhaps TRBD1 as D (5 bases). The CDR3 extends over 18 amino acids. The V end was cut by 5 bases, the J end by 0 bases, with 20 bases between. Germline V lookup: CDR1 SEHNR, CDR2 FQNEAQ (reference sequence). The DNA of the CDR3 is TGTGCCAGCAGCGGACAACCGACAGCCAGGAACTCTGGAAACACCATATATTTT. This sequence encodes CASSGQPTARNSGNTIYF.

In its sample, this clonotype was seen many times. The chain links TRBV4-2 to TRBJ1-1; D might be TRBD1 (5 bases). Trimming pared 1 base from V and 0 bases from J, leaving 9 bases between. This CDR3 comprises 15 residues. Germline CDR1 reads LGHNA; CDR2 reads YNFKEQ. DNA for the CDR3: TGTGCCAGCAGCCAAGGAGGGGAACTGAACACTGAAGCTTTCTTT. This translates into CASSQGGELNTEAFF.

The genes are TRBV20-1 and TRBJ2-7, with 10 nucleotides matching TRBD1. Trimming at V came to 6 bases and at J to 2 bases, leaving 10 bases not matched to a gene. Germline lookup yields CDR1 DFQATT and CDR2 SNEGSKA (reference sequence). This CDR3 contains 15 residues. The CDR3: CSAEDWGQGPYEQYV. CDR3 DNA sequence: TGCAGTGCAGAGGATTGGGGACAGGGGCCCTACGAGCAGTACGTC.

This clonotype was observed a handful of times. The chain joins TRBV12-3 or TRBV12-4 to TRBJ2-3, with 11 bases matching TRBD2. The CDR3 sequence is 17 residues long. V dropped 5 bases and J dropped 2; count of bases not matched to a gene: 9. The CDR3 nucleotides are TGTGCCAGCAGTCGACTAGCGGGGAACCTTAACACAGATACGCAGTATTTT. It encodes CASSRLAGNLNTDTQYF.

The table lists this clonotype with many counts. The CDR3 is CASSLEGGEGLPYNEQFF. The CDR3 DNA reads TGTGCCAGCAGCTTAGAGGGTGGTGAGGGTTTGCCGTACAATGAGCAGTTCTTC. The chain joins TRBV7-2 to TRBJ2-1, with D perhaps matching TRBD2 (5 bases). CDR1 and CDR2 from the germline V gene are SGHTA and FQGNSA. The CDR3 sequence is 18 residues long. V lost 1 base to trimming and J lost 4 bases, with 20 bases between them.

The table lists this clonotype with a few counts. V gene TRBV29-1 combines with J gene TRBJ2-3, with D unresolved. Germline values: CDR1 SQVTM, CDR2 ANQGSEA. This CDR3 has 12 amino acids. Between the trimmed V and J ends, which lost 4 bases and 2 bases, there was a span of 7 bases. CDR3 amino acids: CSVASYTDTQYF. The DNA for the CDR3 is TGCAGCGTTGCCTCGTACACAGATACGCAGTATTTT.

The chain is built from TRBV14 and TRBJ2-5; the D is unclear. Between the trimmed V and J ends, which lost 3 bases and 9 bases, there was a span of 11 bases. The CDR3 is made up of 12 amino acids. Germline assignment: CDR1 SGHDN and CDR2 FVKESK. The DNA of the CDR3 is TGTGCCAGCAGCCAGTCGAAAGTTCCCCAGTACTTC. It specifies CASSQSKVPQYF. The whole variable domain, remainder taken from reference TRBV14 and TRBJ2-5, is EAGVTQFPSHSVIEKGQTVTLRCDPISGHDNLYWYRRVMGKEIKFLLHFVKESKQDESGMPNNRFLAERTGGTYSTLKVQPAELEDSGVYFCASSQSKVPQYFGPGTRLLVL.

V is TRBV7-9 and J is TRBJ2-2; D gene unclear. Germline-derived CDR1 and CDR2 are SEHNR and FQNEAQ (reference sequence). V shed 4 bases and J shed 4 bases, with 7 bases lying between them. The CDR3 has 13 amino acids. CDR3 protein: CASSSSGTGELFF. CDR3 in DNA: TGTGCCAGCAGCTCGTCAGGCACCGGGGAGCTGTTTTTT.

This clonotype was detected only a few times. This chain uses TRBV5-6 with TRBJ2-2; 9 nucleotides align to TRBD2. Trimming at V came to 4 bases and at J to 6 bases, leaving 1 base not matched to a gene. The germline V gene has CDR1 SGHDT and CDR2 YYEEEE. CDR3 size: 13 residues. CDR3 in DNA: TGTGCCAGCAGCCGCGGGGGGGCCGGGGAGCTGTTTTTT. Its translation: CASSRGGAGELFF.

CDR3 nucleotides: TGTGCCAGCAGTTTAGTTCTGGACACCACCTACGAGCAGTACTTC. It specifies CASSLVLDTTYEQYF. The chain carries TRBV27 and TRBJ2-7; D is perhaps TRBD1 (5 bases). In germline, CDR1 is MNHEY, CDR2 SMNVEV (reference sequence). V gave up 2 bases and J gave up 2 bases, with 13 bases separating them. This CDR3 contains 15 residues.

This clonotype came up a few times. The V call is TRBV19, the J call TRBJ1-5, with D uncertain. CDR1 LNHDA and CDR2 SQIVND come from the germline V gene (reference sequence). Trimming pared 7 bases from V and 1 base from J, leaving 11 bases between. This CDR3 region has 14 residues. The CDR3 DNA sequence: TGTGCCAGTACTTTGAGAATAAGCAATCAGCCCCAGCATTTT. It encodes CASTLRISNQPQHF.

The genes are TRBV6-6 and TRBJ2-7; possibly TRBD1 for D (6 bases). The CDR3 runs to 13 residues. V lost 3 bases and J lost 5, with 11 bases in between. Germline V CDR1 and CDR2: MNHNY, SVGAGI (reference sequence). The CDR3, as DNA: TGTGCCAGCAGTTATGTGGACAGAGACGAGCAGTACTTC. Translation: CASSYVDRDEQYF.

To note about this clonotype: A clone one base away is much larger, so this may be a read error. The V and J genes are TRBV10-2 and TRBJ2-2, with D possibly TRBD2 on 6 matching bases. Germline V lookup: CDR1 WSHSY, CDR2 SAAADI. The CDR3 has 16 amino acids. This CDR3 reads CASSESEGYYTGVLFF. Written as DNA, the CDR3 is TGCGCCAGCAGTGAGTCGGAGGGATACTACACCGGGGTGCTGTTTTTT.

Notes on this clonotype: A read error may account for a junction end that differs from germline. CDR3 in DNA: TGTGCCAACAGTCCTCAGGGAATCAATGAGCAGTTCTTC. Protein: CANSPQGINEQFF. V usage is TRBV6-1 and J usage is TRBJ2-1; a weak D match, TRBD1 (5 bases). Per germline, CDR1 MNHNS and CDR2 SASEGT. The CDR3 runs to 13 residues.

This chain links TRBV7-2 with TRBJ2-3, with TRBD1 as a possible D gene (5 bases). The J call is uncertain, as TRBJ1-5 better fits the DNA end. The CDR3 covers 16 residues. Germline CDR1 and CDR2: SGHTA and FQGNSA. The CDR3 DNA reads as TGTGCCAGCAGCTTTATAGCGGGGGTGGGCACAGATACGCAGCATTTT. This gives the protein CASSFIAGVGTDTQHF.

This chain links TRBV2 with TRBJ2-5; D is possibly TRBD1 (5 bases). CDR1 is SNHLY and CDR2 is FYNNEI in the germline V gene. Trimming left V 2 bases short and J 5 bases short, with 9 bases between. The CDR3 spans 13 residues. CDR3 in DNA: TGTGCCAGCAGTGAATATCAGGGCGAGACCCAGTACTTC. It codes for CASSEYQGETQYF.

This clonotype has just one count. A read error may be the cause here, since a much bigger clone is one base away. The chain recombines TRBV7-6 with TRBJ2-1; D is possibly TRBD2 (5 bases). Germline V gene lookup returns CDR1 SGHVS and CDR2 FNYEAQ. V was shortened by 6 bases and J by 0 bases, with 21 bases between the two germline ends. The CDR3 spans 18 residues. The CDR3 DNA is TGTGCCAGCAGTCTATTCCGGCCGGCTAGCAGCTCCTACAATGAGCAGTTCTTC. It codes for CASSLFRPASSSYNEQFF. Combining the CDR3 with reference TRBV7-6 and TRBJ2-1 gives the whole variable domain GAGVSQSPRYKVTKRGQDVALRCDPISGHVSLYWYRQALGQGPEFLTYFNYEAQQDKSGLPNDRFSAERPEGSISTLTIQRTEQRDSAMYRCASSLFRPASSSYNEQFFGPGTRLTVL.

This clonotype was observed at least ten times. The gene calls are TRBV7-8 and TRBJ1-2; no definite D call. The V gene's germline CDR1 is SGHVS and CDR2 FQNEAQ. Between the trimmed V and J ends, which lost 5 bases and 1 base, there was a span of 11 bases. The CDR3 covers 14 residues. The CDR3 coding sequence is TGTGCCAGCAGCCCCGCTGTGGGTAACTATGGCTACACCTTC. Translation gives CASSPAVGNYGYTF. The variable domain in full, completed from reference TRBV7-8 and TRBJ1-2, reads GAGVSQSPRYKVAKRGQDVALRCDPISGHVSLFWYQQALGQGPEFLTYFQNEAQLDKSGLPSDRFFAERPEGSVSTLKIQRTQQEDSAVYLCASSPAVGNYGYTFGSGTRLTVV.